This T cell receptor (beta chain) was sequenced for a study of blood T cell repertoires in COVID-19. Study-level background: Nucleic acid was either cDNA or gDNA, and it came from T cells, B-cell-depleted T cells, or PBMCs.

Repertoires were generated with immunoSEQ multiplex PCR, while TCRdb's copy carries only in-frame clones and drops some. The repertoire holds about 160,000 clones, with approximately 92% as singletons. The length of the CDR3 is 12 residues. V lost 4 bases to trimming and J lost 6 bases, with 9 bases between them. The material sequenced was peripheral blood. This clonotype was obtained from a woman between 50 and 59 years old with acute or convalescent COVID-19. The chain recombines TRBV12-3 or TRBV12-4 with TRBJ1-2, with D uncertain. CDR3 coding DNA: TGTGCCAGCAGTTGGGCGGGGAATGGCTACACCTTC. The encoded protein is CASSWAGNGYTF.